Listed below are T cell receptor beta chains from one sample, sequenced in a study of blood T cell repertoires in COVID-19. Assay: immunoSEQ multiplex PCR; the TCRdb copy retains only in-frame clones and omits some. In the table there are approximately 65,000 clones, more than 55% of which are singletons. Sequenced input: PBMCs or T cells enriched from blood (not recorded which). All receptors come from a woman in her fifties or sixties who had been exposed to COVID-19. CDR3s leave out the opening cysteine and the closing phenylalanine or tryptophan. A D gene is named only where the DNA matches it firmly.

v_call	j_call	d_call	cdr3_aa
TRBV4-3	TRBJ2-3	-	ASSQGPGIGTDTQY
TRBV27	TRBJ1-4	TRBD1	ASSNNRGRSEKLF
TRBV5-8	TRBJ1-4	TRBD1	ASSPDRAKLF
TRBV5-1	TRBJ2-2	-	ASSLDINTGELF
TRBV30	TRBJ2-1	-	AWSVELRSEQF
TRBV9	TRBJ1-4	-	ASSPQGREAKLF
TRBV27	TRBJ2-3	TRBD2	ASSFLAGGSTDTQY
TRBV30	TRBJ2-7	-	AWSSKRVSSYEQY
TRBV7-2	TRBJ1-1	-	ASSHENRVTEAF
TRBV6-5	TRBJ1-6	-	ASSSGREGNSPLH
TRBV5-5	TRBJ1-2	TRBD1	ASSQGTGGYGYT
TRBV19	TRBJ2-2	-	ASRGGSPGELF
TRBV19	TRBJ2-2	TRBD2	ASSVPGLQNTGELF
TRBV27	TRBJ2-7	TRBD1	ASSFRTGRDEQY
TRBV6-2/TRBV6-3	TRBJ2-2	TRBD2	ASSYSRLAGATGELF
TRBV28	TRBJ2-7	-	ASRISGAYEQY
TRBV7-6	TRBJ2-7	TRBD2	ASSLALAGPYEQY
TRBV4-3	TRBJ1-5	-	ASSQDLPGARSNQPQH
TRBV28	TRBJ1-3	TRBD1	ASSFGGQRNTIY
TRBV7-2	TRBJ2-1	-	ASSPTRGIIPNEQF
TRBV4-1	TRBJ1-3	-	ASSQLKSGFLNTIY
TRBV6-4	TRBJ2-2	-	ASSDRGTGELF
TRBV2	TRBJ1-2	-	ASSGSSRGGGYT
TRBV5-6	TRBJ1-6	TRBD1	ASSWDRGRDSPLH
TRBV6-1	TRBJ1-1	TRBD1	ASSEASGGEAF
TRBV5-1	TRBJ2-1	-	ASSLAGVEYNEQF
TRBV7-2	TRBJ2-1	TRBD1	ASSTLPGQSNEQF